These T cell receptor beta chains were read from a single sample in a study of circulating and synovial CD4+ cells in juvenile arthritis. Measured with immunoSEQ multiplex PCR; TCRdb has only the in-frame clones, and not every one. The data show about 36,000 clones, just under 95% seen once. The sample consisted of CD4+ T cells from blood. Receptors originate from a human donor with juvenile idiopathic arthritis. CDR3s include the opening cysteine and the closing phenylalanine or tryptophan. A D gene is named only where the DNA matches it firmly. Size values are once, few and many counts, or a class for expanded clones, and some rows have none.

D gene | J gene | V gene | clone size | CDR3 protein | CDR3 DNA
NA | TRBJ2-2 | TRBV5-1 | once | CASSSPPLTGEWGTGELFF | TGCGCCAGCAGTTCCCCCCCCCTTACAGGCGAGTGGGGCACCGGGGAGCTGTTTTTT
NA | TRBJ1-2 | TRBV5-1 | NA | CASSPDRSNYGYTF | TGCGCCAGCAGCCCCGACAGGTCTAACTATGGCTACACCTTC
NA | TRBJ1-1 | TRBV7-2 | NA | CASSLVGGGNTEAFF | TGTGCCAGCAGCTTAGTGGGTGGCGGGAACACTGAAGCTTTCTTT
NA | TRBJ1-2 | TRBV30 | NA | CAWSGVGLGYTF | TGTGCCTGGAGTGGGGTTGGACTAGGCTACACCTTC
NA | TRBJ1-1 | TRBV7-6 | NA | CASSLRSGDTEAFF | TGTGCCAGCAGCTTACGATCCGGGGACACTGAAGCTTTCTTT
TRBD1 | TRBJ2-5 | TRBV6-6 | NA | CAARDRGFQETQYF | TGTGCCGCGAGGGACAGGGGGTTCCAAGAGACCCAGTACTTC
TRBD1 | TRBJ1-5 | TRBV19 | once | CASSIETGGNQPQHF | TGTGCCAGTAGTATAGAAACAGGGGGCAATCAGCCCCAGCATTTT
TRBD1 | TRBJ1-2 | TRBV19 | NA | CASSTRTGGSGYTF | TGTGCCAGTAGTACCAGGACAGGGGGTAGTGGCTACACCTTC
NA | TRBJ1-4 | TRBV6-4 | NA | CASSRSRGEKLFF | TGTGCCAGCAGTCGCTCCCGGGGGGAAAAACTGTTTTTT
NA | TRBJ1-2 | TRBV19 | NA | CASTPLGRDYGYTF | TGTGCCAGTACGCCTTTGGGCAGGGACTATGGCTACACCTTC
NA | TRBJ1-1 | TRBV4-3 | NA | CASSQEKGLKNTEAFF | TGCGCCAGCAGCCAAGAAAAGGGGCTAAAGAACACTGAAGCTTTCTTT
TRBD1 | TRBJ1-1 | TRBV18 | NA | CASSPQGASMNTEAFF | TGTGCCAGCTCACCACAGGGGGCTTCGATGAACACTGAAGCTTTCTTT
TRBD1 | TRBJ1-1 | TRBV15 | NA | CATSRDPQGARAEAFF | TGTGCCACCAGCAGAGACCCCCAGGGGGCGCGCGCTGAAGCTTTCTTT
TRBD2 | TRBJ2-7 | TRBV7-2 | NA | CASSPREGYEQYF | TGTGCCAGCAGCCCGCGGGAGGGCTACGAGCAGTACTTC
TRBD1 | TRBJ1-1 | TRBV25-1 | NA | CASSGYRGIKNTEAFF | TGTGCCAGCAGTGGGTACAGGGGGATTAAGAACACTGAAGCTTTCTTT
NA | TRBJ2-7 | TRBV7-2 | NA | CASRPRTENYEQYF | TGTGCCAGCAGACCCAGGACAGAGAACTACGAGCAGTACTTC
NA | TRBJ2-7 | TRBV5-1 | NA | CASSEQGSSSYEQYF | TGCGCCAGCAGCGAGCAGGGGTCCAGCTCCTACGAGCAGTACTTC
NA | TRBJ1-5 | TRBV14 | NA | CASSQEKGAQHF | TGTGCCAGCAGCCAAGAGAAGGGAGCCCAGCATTTT
NA | TRBJ2-7 | TRBV6-1 | NA | CASSESIQVYEQYF | TGTGCCAGCAGTGAGAGTATACAGGTTTACGAGCAGTACTTC
TRBD1 | TRBJ2-6 | TRBV5-1 | NA | CASSSLGQSSGANVLTF | TGCGCCAGCAGCTCTTTGGGACAGTCCTCTGGGGCCAACGTCCTGACTTTC
TRBD1 | TRBJ2-2 | TRBV11-2 | once | CASSVVNRGNTGELFF | TGTGCCAGCAGCGTGGTGAACAGGGGAAACACCGGGGAGCTGTTTTTT
TRBD1 | TRBJ1-2 | TRBV7-3 | NA | CASSSGQGRDGYTF | TGTGCCAGCAGCTCCGGACAGGGGAGAGATGGCTACACCTTC
NA | TRBJ2-3 | TRBV5-1 | NA | CASSTYRGGAVREDTQYF | TGCGCCAGCAGCACCTACCGTGGCGGGGCGGTAAGAGAAGATACGCAGTATTTT
TRBD1 | TRBJ2-7 | TRBV7-2 | NA | CASSSDRIYEQYF | TGTGCCAGCAGTTCGGACAGGATCTACGAGCAGTACTTC
NA | TRBJ2-7 | TRBV7-2 | NA | CASSMWTASSYEQYF | TGTGCCAGCAGCATGTGGACAGCCAGCTCCTACGAGCAGTACTTC
NA | TRBJ2-2 | TRBV21-1 | NA | CASSNRGPDTGELFF | TGTGCCAGCAGCAACAGGGGCCCCGACACCGGGGAGCTGTTTTTT
NA | TRBJ1-2 | TRBV14 | NA | CASSQGQVYGYTF | TGTGCCAGCAGCCAAGGACAGGTCTATGGCTACACCTTC
NA | TRBJ2-7 | TRBV18 | NA | CASSAGFFPEQYF | TGTGCCAGCTCGGCGGGGTTTTTCCCCGAGCAGTACTTC
NA | TRBJ2-2 | TRBV7-2 | NA | CAGGETNTGELFF | TGTGCCGGAGGGGAAACGAACACCGGGGAGCTGTTTTTT
TRBD1 | TRBJ2-2 | TRBV5-6 | NA | CASSPTYRGRAGELFF | TGTGCCAGCAGCCCTACCTACAGGGGGCGGGCCGGGGAGCTGTTTTTT
NA | TRBJ1-3 | TRBV9 | NA | CASSVDAGTTNTIYF | TGTGCCAGCAGCGTAGATGCAGGGACAACGAACACCATATATTTT
TRBD1 | TRBJ2-7 | TRBV18 | NA | CASSPLPVTGDEQYF | TGTGCCAGCTCACCACTTCCTGTGACAGGGGACGAGCAGTACTTC
NA | TRBJ1-5 | TRBV7-9 | NA | CASSLEEAGNQPQHF | TGTGCCAGCAGCTTAGAGGAAGCGGGAAATCAGCCCCAGCATTTT
TRBD2 | TRBJ2-4 | TRBV2 | NA | CASRPGGTRDLMAKNIQYF | TGTGCCAGCCGACCGGGGGGGACTAGAGATCTAATGGCCAAAAACATTCAGTACTTC
TRBD1 | TRBJ2-6 | TRBV12-5 | NA | CASGLVPGQVIAGANVLTF | TGTGCTAGTGGTTTGGTCCCCGGACAGGTGATTGCTGGGGCCAACGTCCTGACTTTC
NA | TRBJ1-1 | TRBV4-3 | NA | CASSQDRRARRAFF | TGCGCCAGCAGCCAAGATCGGAGGGCCCGGAGGGCTTTCTTT
NA | TRBJ1-5 | TRBV19 | few | CASKTHNQPQHF | TGTGCCAGTAAGACACACAATCAGCCCCAGCATTTT
NA | TRBJ2-3 | TRBV18 | NA | CASYPGGLDTQYF | TGTGCCAGCTACCCCGGTGGGCTGGATACGCAGTATTTT
NA | TRBJ1-1 | TRBV10-3 | NA | CAISEKGGTEAFF | TGTGCCATCAGTGAAAAGGGAGGGACTGAAGCTTTCTTT
NA | TRBJ2-7 | TRBV19 | NA | CASSSGGGHSGEQYF | TGTGCCAGTAGTTCGGGCGGGGGCCACTCGGGCGAGCAGTACTTC
NA | TRBJ1-2 | TRBV10-3 | NA | CAISEGRRGYGYTF | TGTGCCATCAGTGAGGGGAGGCGCGGGTATGGCTACACCTTC
NA | TRBJ2-7 | TRBV11-2 | NA | CASSPRQHSYEQYF | TGTGCCAGCAGCCCACGACAGCACTCCTACGAGCAGTACTTC
NA | TRBJ2-7 | TRBV9 | NA | CASSVESAYEQYF | TGTGCCAGCAGCGTAGAGTCTGCCTACGAGCAGTACTTC
TRBD2 | TRBJ2-1 | TRBV7-2 | NA | CASSPGLAIDNEQFF | TGTGCCAGCAGCCCGGGACTAGCCATTGACAATGAGCAGTTCTTC
NA | TRBJ2-6 | TRBV7-2 | NA | CASSLVYRTGANVLTF | TGTGCCAGCAGCTTAGTGTACAGAACAGGGGCCAACGTCCTGACTTTC
NA | TRBJ2-5 | TRBV5-6 | NA | CASSLGAETQYF | TGTGCCAGCAGTCTGGGAGCGGAGACCCAGTACTTC
TRBD1 | TRBJ1-2 | TRBV7-9 | NA | CASSLVGDRVHGYTF | TGTGCCAGCAGCTTAGTTGGGGACAGGGTCCATGGCTACACCTTC
NA | TRBJ1-3 | TRBV10-3 | NA | CAISESQGRRSGNTIYF | TGTGCCATCAGTGAGTCTCAGGGGCGAAGGTCTGGAAACACCATATATTTT
NA | TRBJ2-7 | TRBV18 | once | CASSPPTAYEQYF | TGTGCCAGCTCACCACCGACAGCCTACGAGCAGTACTTC
TRBD2 | TRBJ2-1 | TRBV6-5 | NA | CASSHRLAKPNEQFF | TGTGCCAGCAGTCACCGACTAGCAAAACCCAATGAGCAGTTCTTC
NA | TRBJ1-2 | TRBV29-1 | NA | CSVDMYGYTF | TGCAGCGTTGATATGTATGGCTACACCTTC
TRBD2 | TRBJ2-5 | TRBV7-2 | NA | CASSDQLAGGRETQYF | TGTGCCAGCAGCGACCAACTAGCGGGGGGGCGGGAGACCCAGTACTTC
TRBD2 | TRBJ2-3 | TRBV29-1 | NA | CSSARLAGNGGTDTQYF | TGCAGCTCGGCCCGACTAGCGGGGAATGGCGGCACAGATACGCAGTATTTT
TRBD1 | TRBJ1-2 | TRBV13 | NA | CASSSLGDRGKYGYTF | TGTGCCAGCAGCTCGCTGGGGGACAGGGGGAAATATGGCTACACCTTC
NA | TRBJ2-7 | TRBV4-1 | NA | CASSDSGNRGGEQYF | TGCGCCAGCAGCGACTCCGGAAACAGGGGAGGCGAGCAGTACTTC
NA | TRBJ1-2 | TRBV6-5 | NA | CASQAGNYGYTF | TGTGCCAGTCAGGCAGGGAACTATGGCTACACCTTC
NA | TRBJ2-5 | TRBV7-9 | NA | CASSLAWGLLETQYF | TGTGCCAGCAGCTTAGCGTGGGGGCTTCTGGAGACCCAGTACTTC
NA | TRBJ2-2 | TRBV11-3 | NA | CASSSRHLGELFF | TGTGCCAGCAGCTCCCGACATCTCGGGGAGCTGTTTTTT